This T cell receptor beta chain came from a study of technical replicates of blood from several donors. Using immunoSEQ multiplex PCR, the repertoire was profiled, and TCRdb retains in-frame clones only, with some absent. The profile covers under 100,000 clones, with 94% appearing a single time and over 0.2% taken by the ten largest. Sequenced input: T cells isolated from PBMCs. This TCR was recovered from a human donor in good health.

The CDR3 loop is CASSLKRPGQVNQPQHF. The CDR3 DNA follows: TGCGCCAGCAGCTTGAAACGGCCGGGACAAGTCAATCAGCCCCAGCATTTT. V and J are TRBV5-1 and TRBJ1-5, with D maybe TRBD1 (6 bases). Germline lookup yields CDR1 SGHRS and CDR2 YFSETQ. Trimming took 1 base from V and 3 from J, leaving 17 bases between them. CDR3 length: 17 amino acids. Full variable domain (rest looked up from reference TRBV5-1 and TRBJ1-5): KAGVTQTPRYLIKTRGQQVTLSCSPISGHRSVSWYQQTPGQGLQFLFEYFSETQRNKGNFPGRFSGRQFSNSRSEMNVSTLELGDSALYLCASSLKRPGQVNQPQHFGDGTRLSIL.